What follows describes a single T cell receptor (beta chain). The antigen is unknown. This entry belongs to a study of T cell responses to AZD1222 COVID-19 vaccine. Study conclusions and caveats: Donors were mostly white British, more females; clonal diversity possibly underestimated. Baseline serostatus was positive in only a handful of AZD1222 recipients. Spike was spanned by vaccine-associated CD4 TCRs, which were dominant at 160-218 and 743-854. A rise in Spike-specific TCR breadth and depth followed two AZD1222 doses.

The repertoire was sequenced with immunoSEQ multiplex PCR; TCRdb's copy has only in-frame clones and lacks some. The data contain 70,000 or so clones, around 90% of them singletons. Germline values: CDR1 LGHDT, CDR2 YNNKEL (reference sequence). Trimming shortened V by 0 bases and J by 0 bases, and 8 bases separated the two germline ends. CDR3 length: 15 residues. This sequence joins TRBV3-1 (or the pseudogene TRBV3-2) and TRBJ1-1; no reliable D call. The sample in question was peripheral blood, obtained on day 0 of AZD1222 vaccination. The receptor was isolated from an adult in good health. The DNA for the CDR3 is TGTGCCAGCAGCCAAGATCTATCCCTGAACACTGAAGCTTTCTTT. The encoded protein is CASSQDLSLNTEAFF.